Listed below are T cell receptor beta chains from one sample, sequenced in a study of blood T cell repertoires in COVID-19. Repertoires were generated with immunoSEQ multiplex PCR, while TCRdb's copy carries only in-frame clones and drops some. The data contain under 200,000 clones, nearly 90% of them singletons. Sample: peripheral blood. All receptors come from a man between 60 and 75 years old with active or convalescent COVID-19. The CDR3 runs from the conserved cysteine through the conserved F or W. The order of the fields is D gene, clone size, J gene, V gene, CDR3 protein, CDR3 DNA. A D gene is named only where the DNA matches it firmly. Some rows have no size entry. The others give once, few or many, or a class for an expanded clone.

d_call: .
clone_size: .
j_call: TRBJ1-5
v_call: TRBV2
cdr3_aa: CASSEFEASSKHF
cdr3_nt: TGTGCCAGCAGTGAGTTCGAGGCTAGTAGTAAGCATTTT

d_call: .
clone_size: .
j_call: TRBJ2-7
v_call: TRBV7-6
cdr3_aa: CASSTHGGLSYEQYF
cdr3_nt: TGTGCCAGCAGCACTCATGGCGGGCTTAGTTACGAGCAGTACTTC

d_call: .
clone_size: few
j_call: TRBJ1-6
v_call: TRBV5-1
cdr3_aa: CASSFEGGNSPLHF
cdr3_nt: TGCGCCAGCAGCTTTGAGGGTGGTAATTCACCCCTCCACTTT

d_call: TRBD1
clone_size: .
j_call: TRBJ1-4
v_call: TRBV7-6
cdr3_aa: CASSMGTGGNEKLFF
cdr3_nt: TGTGCCAGCAGCATGGGGACAGGGGGGAATGAAAAACTGTTTTTT

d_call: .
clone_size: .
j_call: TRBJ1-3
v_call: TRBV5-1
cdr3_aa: CASSLEAAGNTIYF
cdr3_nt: TGCGCCAGCAGCTTGGAAGCCGCTGGAAACACCATATATTTT

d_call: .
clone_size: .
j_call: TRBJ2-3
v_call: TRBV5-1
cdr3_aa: CASSAQGQSTDTQYF
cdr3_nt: TGCGCCAGCAGCGCGCAAGGACAGAGCACAGATACGCAGTATTTT

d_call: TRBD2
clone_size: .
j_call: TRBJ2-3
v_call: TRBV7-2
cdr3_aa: CASSLTAGGVGDTQYF
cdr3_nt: TGTGCCAGCAGCTTAACGGCGGGGGGCGTCGGAGATACGCAGTATTTT

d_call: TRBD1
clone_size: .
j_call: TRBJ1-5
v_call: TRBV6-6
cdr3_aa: CASSYSGTGSNQPQHF
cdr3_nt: TGTGCCAGCAGTTATTCCGGGACAGGGAGTAATCAGCCCCAGCATTTT

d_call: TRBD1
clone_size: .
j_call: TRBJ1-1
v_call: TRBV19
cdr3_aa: CASSPGQGRVFAEAFF
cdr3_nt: TGTGCCAGTAGTCCGGGACAGGGGAGGGTATTCGCTGAAGCTTTCTTT

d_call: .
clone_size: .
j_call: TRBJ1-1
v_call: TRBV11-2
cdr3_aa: CASSSQPNTEAFF
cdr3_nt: TGTGCCAGCAGCTCACAGCCGAACACTGAAGCTTTCTTT

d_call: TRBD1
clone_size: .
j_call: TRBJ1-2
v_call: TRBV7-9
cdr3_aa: CASSIGTGGAYGYTF
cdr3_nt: TGTGCCAGCAGCATCGGGACAGGGGGCGCCTATGGCTACACCTTC

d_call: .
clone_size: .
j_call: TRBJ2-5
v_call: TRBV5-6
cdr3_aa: CASSKGTEETQYF
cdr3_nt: TGTGCCAGCAGCAAGGGGACTGAAGAGACCCAGTACTTC

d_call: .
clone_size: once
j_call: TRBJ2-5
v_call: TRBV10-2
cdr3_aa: CAVRTTPSGSSGETQYF
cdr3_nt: TGCGCCGTCAGGACAACTCCCTCTGGTTCCTCTGGGGAGACCCAGTACTTC

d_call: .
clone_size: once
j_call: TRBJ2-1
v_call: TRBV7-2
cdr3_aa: CASSFLSSSYNEQFF
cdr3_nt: TGTGCCAGCAGCTTTCTCTCGAGCTCCTACAATGAGCAGTTCTTC

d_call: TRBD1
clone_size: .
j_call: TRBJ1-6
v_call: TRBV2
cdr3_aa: CASRWDRSSYNSPLHF
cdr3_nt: TGTGCCAGCAGATGGGACAGGAGCTCCTATAATTCACCCCTCCACTTT

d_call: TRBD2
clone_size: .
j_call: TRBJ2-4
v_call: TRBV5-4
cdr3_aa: CASSFYGLADGKNIQYF
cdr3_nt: TGTGCCAGCAGCTTTTACGGACTAGCGGACGGCAAAAACATTCAGTACTTC

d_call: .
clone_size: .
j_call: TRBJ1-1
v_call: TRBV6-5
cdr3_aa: CASSYTVRLNTEAFF
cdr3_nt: TGTGCCAGCAGTTATACAGTACGGTTGAACACTGAAGCTTTCTTT

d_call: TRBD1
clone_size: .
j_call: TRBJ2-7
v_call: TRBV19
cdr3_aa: CASSMTGGPYEQYF
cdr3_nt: TGTGCCAGTAGTATGACAGGGGGGCCTTACGAGCAGTACTTC

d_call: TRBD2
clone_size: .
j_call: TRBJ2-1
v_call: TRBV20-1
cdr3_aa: CSASGLVTSGGHNEQFF
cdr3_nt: TGCAGTGCTAGTGGTCTCGTCACTAGCGGGGGGCACAATGAGCAGTTCTTC

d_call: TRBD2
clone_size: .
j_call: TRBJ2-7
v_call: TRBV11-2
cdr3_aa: CASSLESGGAREQYF
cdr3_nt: TGTGCCAGCAGCTTAGAGAGCGGGGGGGCGCGGGAGCAGTACTTC

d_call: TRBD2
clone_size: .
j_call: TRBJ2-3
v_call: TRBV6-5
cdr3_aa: CASSGRDYTTDTQYF
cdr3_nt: TGTGCCAGCAGCGGGCGGGACTATACCACAGATACGCAGTATTTT

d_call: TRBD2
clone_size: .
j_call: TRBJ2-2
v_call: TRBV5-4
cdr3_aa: CASSLGASGGTGELFF
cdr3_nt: TGTGCCAGCAGCTTGGGGGCTAGCGGCGGGACCGGGGAGCTGTTTTTT

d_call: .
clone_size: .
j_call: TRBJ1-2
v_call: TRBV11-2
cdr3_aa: CASSANAGAPGYGYTF
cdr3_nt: TGTGCCAGCAGCGCCAACGCAGGGGCGCCTGGCTATGGCTACACCTTC

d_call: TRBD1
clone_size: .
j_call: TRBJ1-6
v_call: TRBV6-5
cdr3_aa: CASSKDRVDMSPLHF
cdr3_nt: TGTGCCAGCAGTAAGGACAGGGTCGACATGTCACCCCTCCACTTT

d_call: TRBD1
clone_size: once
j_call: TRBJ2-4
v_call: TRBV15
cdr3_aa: CATSRDGTGDDIQYF
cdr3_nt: TGTGCCACCAGCAGAGATGGGACAGGGGATGACATTCAGTACTTC

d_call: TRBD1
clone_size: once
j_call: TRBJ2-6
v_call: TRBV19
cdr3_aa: CASSIRRGQGASGANVLTF
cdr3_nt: TGTGCCAGTAGTATACGGCGGGGACAGGGCGCATCAGGGGCCAACGTCCTGACTTTC

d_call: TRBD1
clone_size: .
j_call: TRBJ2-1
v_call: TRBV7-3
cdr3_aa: CASSVTGTGGYHEQFF
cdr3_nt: TGTGCCAGCAGCGTAACCGGGACAGGGGGGTATCATGAGCAGTTCTTC

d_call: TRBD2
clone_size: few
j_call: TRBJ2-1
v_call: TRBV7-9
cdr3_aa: CASSLLAGRNEQFF
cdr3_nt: TGTGCCAGCAGCTTGCTAGCGGGCAGGAATGAGCAGTTCTTC

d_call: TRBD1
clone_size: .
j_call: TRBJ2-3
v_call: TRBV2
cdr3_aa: CASKLNRGDTQYF
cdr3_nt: TGTGCCAGCAAGCTGAACAGGGGAGATACGCAGTATTTT

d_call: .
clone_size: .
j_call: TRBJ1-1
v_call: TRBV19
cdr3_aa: CASSISGIETEAFF
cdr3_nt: TGTGCCAGTAGTATTTCAGGGATCGAAACTGAAGCTTTCTTT

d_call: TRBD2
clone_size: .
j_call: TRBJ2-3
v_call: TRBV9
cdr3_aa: CASSTSGGAFSYTDTQYF
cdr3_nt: TGTGCCAGCAGCACGAGCGGGGGGGCCTTTTCGTACACAGATACGCAGTATTTT

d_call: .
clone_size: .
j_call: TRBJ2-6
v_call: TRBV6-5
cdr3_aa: CASRGAGANVLTF
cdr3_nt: TGTGCCAGCAGAGGAGCAGGGGCCAACGTCCTGACTTTC

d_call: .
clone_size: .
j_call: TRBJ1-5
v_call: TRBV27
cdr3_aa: CASSLDRYQPQHF
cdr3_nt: TGTGCCAGCAGCTTAGACAGGTATCAGCCCCAGCATTTT

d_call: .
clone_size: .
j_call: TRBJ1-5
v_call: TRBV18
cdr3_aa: CASSPQYSNQPQHF
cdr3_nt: TGTGCCAGCTCACCCCAGTATAGCAATCAGCCCCAGCATTTT

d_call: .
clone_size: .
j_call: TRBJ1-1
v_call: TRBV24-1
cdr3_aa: CATSEGGRNTEAFF
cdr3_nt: TGTGCCACCAGTGAAGGGGGAAGGAACACTGAAGCTTTCTTT

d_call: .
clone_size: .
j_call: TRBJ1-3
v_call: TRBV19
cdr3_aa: CASSTGTGNTIYF
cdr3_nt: TGTGCCAGTAGTACAGGGACTGGAAACACCATATATTTT

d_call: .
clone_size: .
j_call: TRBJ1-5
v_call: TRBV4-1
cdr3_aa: CASSQGSGYSWQPQHF
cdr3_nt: TGCGCCAGCAGCCAAGGGTCAGGGTACTCTTGGCAGCCCCAGCATTTT

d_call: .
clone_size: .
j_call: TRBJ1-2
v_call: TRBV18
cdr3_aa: CASSPSTDNYGYTF
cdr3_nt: TGTGCCAGCTCACCATCGACAGATAACTATGGCTACACCTTC

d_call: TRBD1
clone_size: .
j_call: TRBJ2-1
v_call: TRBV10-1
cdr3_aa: CASSEPDRNEQFF
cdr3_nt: TGCGCCAGCAGTGAGCCGGACAGGAATGAGCAGTTCTTC

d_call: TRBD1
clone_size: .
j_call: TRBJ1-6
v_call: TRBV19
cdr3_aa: CASTRQGARSPLHF
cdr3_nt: TGTGCCAGCACTAGACAGGGGGCAAGATCACCCCTCCACTTT

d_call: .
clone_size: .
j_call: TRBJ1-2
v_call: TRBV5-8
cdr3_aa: CASSYDSGHHNYGYTF
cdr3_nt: TGTGCCAGCAGTTATGATTCGGGACACCATAACTATGGCTACACCTTC

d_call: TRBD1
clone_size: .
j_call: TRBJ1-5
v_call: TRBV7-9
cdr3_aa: CASSLGRDRGYQPQHF
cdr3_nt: TGTGCCAGCAGCTTAGGCCGGGACAGGGGCTATCAGCCCCAGCATTTT

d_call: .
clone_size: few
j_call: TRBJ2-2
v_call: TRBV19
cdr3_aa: CASSLGVQGPGGELFF
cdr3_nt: TGTGCCAGTAGTCTGGGCGTGCAGGGGCCGGGCGGGGAGCTGTTTTTT

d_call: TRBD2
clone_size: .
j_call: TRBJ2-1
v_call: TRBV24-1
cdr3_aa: CATSEPSGGDFGEQFF
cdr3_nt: TGTGCCACCAGTGAACCTAGCGGGGGGGATTTCGGTGAGCAGTTCTTC

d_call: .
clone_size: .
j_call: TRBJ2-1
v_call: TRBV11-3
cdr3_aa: CASSSSASANEQFF
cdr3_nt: TGTGCCAGCAGCTCCAGTGCTAGCGCCAATGAGCAGTTCTTC

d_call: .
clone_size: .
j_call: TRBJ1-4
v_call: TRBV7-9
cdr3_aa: CASSFGQGSNEKLFF
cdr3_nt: TGTGCCAGCAGCTTCGGGCAGGGGTCCAATGAAAAACTGTTTTTT